This TCR beta chain was found in a study of T cells after yellow fever vaccination. Study-level points and caveats: Shared CD4/CD8 clonotypes were a small share, likely from convergent recombination. Abundant clonotypes (contaminants from the bulk population) could be present in FACS-sorted repertoires. At 96% for CD4 and about 87% for CD8, most primary-vaccination clones showed up again after the booster.

Germline-derived CDR1 and CDR2 are KGHSH and LQKENI. The length of the CDR3 is 16 residues. With 5 bases removed from V and 0 bases from J, the gap between germline ends came to 14 bases. This clonotype was counted at least ten times. No antigen is known for it. Production of TCR cDNA was by 5'RACE template switching, which also added a universal primer site and UMIs. TCRdb reprocessed the 5' RACE reads with MiXCR, giving one entry per CDR3 protein. The data contain about 220,000 distinct CDR3 sequences, more than 3% of them singletons. This chain links TRBV18 with TRBJ1-5; D may be TRBD1 (6 bases). The sample in question was CD4+ T cells sorted from PBMCs, obtained 10 days after the yellow fever booster vaccination. The sequence was collected from a man between 18 and 29 years old who received the YFV17D yellow fever vaccine. CDR3 region: CASSTPQGNSNQPQHF. The CDR3 coding sequence is TGTGCCAGCTCAACCCCACAGGGTAATAGCAATCAGCCCCAGCATTTT.